Presented here are 16 T cell receptor beta chains from one specimen sequenced in a study of metastatic and nonmetastatic thyroid tumors. TCRdb re-clonotyped the PCR reads via MiXCR. The table shows 33,000 or so clones, with approximately 7% occurring only once. Each patient came to thyroid surgery without any prior treatment (of any kind). The sample comprised blood. Every receptor here comes from a female donor with papillary thyroid cancer or a benign thyroid nodule (not recorded which). Some clones in this sample may be carry-over from other donors' samples.

This clone was recorded many times. The J gene is TRBJ2-2, the V gene TRBV5-1, with 7 positions matching TRBD2. The V segment lost 4 bases and the J segment 7 bases; nucleotides outside the gene matches: 13. Germline V lookup: CDR1 SGHRS, CDR2 YFSETQ. The length of the CDR3 is 16 residues. The CDR3: CASSPDQGGNDGELFF. The CDR3 DNA reads TGCGCCAGCAGCCCCGATCAGGGAGGGAACGACGGGGAGCTGTTTTTT. The full variable domain, its missing parts supplied by reference TRBV5-1 and TRBJ2-2, is KAGVTQTPRYLIKTRGQQVTLSCSPISGHRSVSWYQQTPGQGLQFLFEYFSETQRNKGNFPGRFSGRQFSNSRSEMNVSTLELGDSALYLCASSPDQGGNDGELFFGEGSRLTVL.

In this sample, this clone turned up many times. The identical CDR3 is also encoded by other nucleotide sequences in the sample. V gene TRBV3-1 combines with J gene TRBJ2-2, with D uncertain. Trimming stripped 1 base from V and 0 bases from J, with 9 bases between. The CDR3 is made up of 16 amino acids. Germline-derived CDR1 and CDR2 are LGHDT and YNNKEL (reference sequence). CDR3 residues: CASSQGRASNTGELFF. CDR3 DNA: TGTGCCAGCAGCCAAGGGAGAGCCTCGAACACCGGGGAGCTGTTTTTT.

This clone was found a few times. The chain joins TRBV20-1 to TRBJ2-5; TRBD2 matches at 10 bases. Trimming took 0 bases from V and 2 from J; bases not matched to a gene: 15. The CDR3 length is 19 residues. The germline V gene has CDR1 DFQATT and CDR2 SNEGSKA (reference sequence). The CDR3 spells CSARDPQASGGSLQETQYF. The CDR3 region has the DNA TGCAGTGCTAGAGATCCTCAGGCTAGCGGGGGATCGTTACAAGAGACCCAGTACTTC.

This clone has a handful of counts. A much larger clone differs by one base, so this may be a read error. This chain links TRBV7-9 with TRBJ2-1; no firm D call. The CDR3 runs 10 residues. Trimming removed 3 bases from V and 14 bases from J, with 8 bases in between. Per the germline V gene, CDR1 is SEHNR and CDR2 is FQNEAQ (reference sequence). The CDR3 nucleotides read TGTGCCAGCAGCTTTGAGGTTAAGTTCTTC. It specifies CASSFEVKFF.

This clone was seen many times. The V gene is TRBV5-4, the J gene TRBJ1-2; no definite D call. Germline V gene lookup returns CDR1 SGHNT and CDR2 YYREEE (reference sequence). There are 15 residues in the CDR3. The V and J ends lost 0 bases and 6 bases respectively, with 15 bases between them. The CDR3 DNA reads as TGTGCCAGCAGCTTGGTAGGGAGTGGGCAGAATGGCTACACCTTC. It encodes CASSLVGSGQNGYTF.

This clone was counted at least ten times. The V call is TRBV9, the J call TRBJ2-1; D unresolved. This CDR3 spans 15 amino acids. Germline-derived CDR1 and CDR2 are SGDLS and YYNGEE. Trimming cost V 3 bases and J 0 bases, with 10 bases left between them. The CDR3 DNA sequence: TGTGCCAGCAGCGGTTCAGGCCTCTCCTACAATGAGCAGTTCTTC. This sequence encodes CASSGSGLSYNEQFF.

This clone showed up many times. The V gene is TRBV11-2, the J gene TRBJ2-1; 7 bases are a match to TRBD2. The J segment lost 6 bases and the V segment lost 4 bases, leaving 9 bases of the junction unmatched. CDR1 is SGHAT and CDR2 is FQNNGV in the germline V gene. The CDR3 is made up of 15 amino acids. The CDR3 DNA reads TGTGCCAGCAGCTGGGGGAGGGGCAGCATCAATGAGCAGTTCTTC. The encoded protein is CASSWGRGSINEQFF.

This clone was recorded at least ten times. The gene calls are TRBV4-1 and TRBJ1-1; D perhaps matches TRBD1 (5 bases). The V end lost 2 bases, the J end lost 1 base, and 11 bases lay between the germline ends. The germline gives CDR1 MGHRA, CDR2 YSYEKL. The CDR3 runs to 15 residues. The CDR3, as DNA: TGCGCCAGCAGCCAAATGGGGACGGGGAACACTGAAGCTTTCTTT. It encodes CASSQMGTGNTEAFF.

Of note for this clone: This may stem from a read error, because a much larger clone lies one nucleotide away. This sample includes further DNA sequences coding for the same CDR3. The rearrangement uses TRBV20-1 and TRBJ1-5; D is possibly TRBD1 (5 bases). This CDR3 has 13 residues. CDR1 and CDR2 from the germline V gene are DFQATT and SNEGSKA (reference sequence). Trimming left V 3 bases short and J 0 bases short, with 6 bases between. The CDR3 DNA reads TGCAGTGCTAGGGGGGATAGCAATCAGCCCCAGCATTTT. Protein sequence: CSARGDSNQPQHF.

Turning to this clone: The same CDR3 also results from other DNA sequences found in this sample. The V call is TRBV5-4, the J call TRBJ2-5; 9 bases map to TRBD1. V was pared by 4 bases and J by 5 bases, with 6 bases of the junction left unmatched. Germline loops: CDR1 SGHNT, CDR2 YYREEE (reference sequence). The CDR3 spans 14 residues. CDR3 loop: CASSPGQGRETQYF. The CDR3 DNA reads as TGTGCCAGCAGCCCTGGACAGGGGAGGGAGACCCAGTACTTC.

This clone was seen repeatedly, ten times or more. The chain carries TRBV7-2 and TRBJ1-2; no clear D. The CDR3 has 13 amino acids. V lost 8 bases to trimming and J lost 0 bases, with 10 bases between them. CDR1 is SGHTA and CDR2 is FQGNSA in the germline V gene. The CDR3 coding sequence is TGTGCCAGCCGACTTCCCCCTAACTATGGCTACACCTTC. Encoded protein: CASRLPPNYGYTF.

This clone occurred many times. V is TRBV10-3 and J is TRBJ2-5; 7 bases line up with TRBD2. CDR1 is ENHRY, CDR2 SYGVKD, per germline. This CDR3 is built from 14 residues. The J segment lost 5 bases and the V segment lost 6 bases, leaving 9 bases of the junction unmatched. Here the CDR3 reads CAISAGEGAETQYF. DNA of the CDR3: TGTGCCATCAGCGCCGGGGAGGGCGCGGAGACCCAGTACTTC.

This clone was counted many times. The J gene is TRBJ1-3, the V gene TRBV7-2; 8 positions agree with TRBD1. The CDR3 totals 14 residues. Germline CDR1 is SGHTA and CDR2 is FQGNSA. Losses at the gene ends were 1 base for V and 9 bases for J; bases not matched to a gene: 5. The CDR3 DNA sequence: TGTGCCAGCAGCTTAGGGACAGGGTGGACCACCATATATTTT. This gives the protein CASSLGTGWTTIYF.

This clone was detected ten times or more. The rearrangement joins TRBV9 to TRBJ2-1; 14 bases line up with TRBD2. Looked up from germline, CDR1 is SGDLS and CDR2 is YYNGEE. This CDR3 comprises 17 residues. With 2 bases clipped from V and 6 bases from J, the junction kept 7 bases outside the gene matches. The CDR3 loop is CASSVGLAGVVPNEQFF. CDR3 nucleotide sequence: TGTGCCAGCAGCGTGGGACTAGCGGGAGTTGTCCCCAATGAGCAGTTCTTC.

This clone was counted at least ten times. The chain couples TRBV28 to TRBJ2-7, with TRBD2 matching over 7 bases. This CDR3 is built from 12 residues. The junction had 10 bases not matched to a gene; V was cut back by 11 bases and J by 6 bases. The germline V gene has CDR1 MDHEN and CDR2 SYDVKM. The CDR3 spells CACASWGGEQYF. The DNA of the CDR3 is TGTGCCTGCGCATCCTGGGGGGGCGAGCAGTACTTC.

This clone occurred many times. The chain links TRBV10-2 to TRBJ2-7; TRBD2 matches 7 bases. V was clipped by 2 bases and J by 2 bases; unmatched bases: 6. Germline CDR1 reads WSHSY; CDR2 reads SAAADI. The CDR3 is 15 residues long. CDR3 in amino acids: CASSEGGVKTYEQYF. DNA of the CDR3: TGCGCCAGCAGTGAGGGGGGGGTGAAAACCTACGAGCAGTACTTC.